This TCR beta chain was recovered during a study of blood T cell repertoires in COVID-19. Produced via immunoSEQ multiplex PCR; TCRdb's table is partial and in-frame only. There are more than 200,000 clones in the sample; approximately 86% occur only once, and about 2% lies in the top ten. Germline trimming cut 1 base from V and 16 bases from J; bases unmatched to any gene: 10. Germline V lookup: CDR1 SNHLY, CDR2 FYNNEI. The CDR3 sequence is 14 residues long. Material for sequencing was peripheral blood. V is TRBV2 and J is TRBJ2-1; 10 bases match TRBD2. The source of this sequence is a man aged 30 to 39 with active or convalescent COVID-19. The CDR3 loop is CASSEGYTSGAGFF. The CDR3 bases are TGTGCCAGCAGTGAAGGATACACTAGCGGGGCAGGATTCTTC. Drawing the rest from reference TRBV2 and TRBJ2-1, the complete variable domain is EPEVTQTPSHQVTQMGQEVILRCVPISNHLYFYWYRQILGQKVEFLVSFYNNEISEKSEIFDDQFSVERPDGSNFTLKIRSTKLEDSAMYFCASSEGYTSGAGFFGPGTRLTVL.